One and the same sample provided the 20 T cell receptor beta chains below, sequenced in a study of blood T cell repertoires in COVID-19. TCRdb keeps only in-frame clones here, not all; method: immunoSEQ multiplex PCR. The table records some 210,000 clones, about 88% of them present only once. The specimen was peripheral blood. Receptor source: a woman in her thirties or forties who had recovered from COVID-19.

DNA for the CDR3: TGTGCCAGCAGCAGACTAGCGGGACGGACCGGGGAGCTGTTTTTT. Protein sequence: CASSRLAGRTGELFF. The rearrangement uses TRBV2 and TRBJ2-2, with TRBD2 matching over 11 bases. This CDR3 is 15 amino acids long. With V trimmed by 6 bases and J by 5 bases, 5 bases remained unmatched. The germline V gene encodes CDR1 SNHLY and CDR2 FYNNEI.

The rearrangement joins TRBV4-2 to TRBJ2-4, with D possibly being TRBD2 (5 bases). Germline loops: CDR1 LGHNA, CDR2 YNFKEQ. Trimming stripped 2 bases from V and 6 bases from J, with 14 bases between. The CDR3 is 15 residues long. The CDR3 region has the DNA TGTGCCAGCAGCCAATCCTCATCGACTATAAACATTCAGTACTTC. This codes for CASSQSSSTINIQYF.

Only a few counts were recorded for this clone. The chain uses TRBV20-1 and TRBJ2-5; D is unclear. Germline CDR1 is DFQATT and CDR2 is SNEGSKA (reference sequence). This CDR3 has 12 residues. V lost 3 bases to trimming and J lost 6 bases, with 11 bases between them. The CDR3 spells CSASLLVKTQYF. In nucleotides, the CDR3 is TGCAGTGCTAGTCTCCTAGTAAAGACCCAGTACTTC.

The genes are TRBV27 and TRBJ1-5; a weak D match, TRBD1 (5 bases). Trimming cost V 3 bases and J 2 bases, with 14 bases left between them. Germline CDR1 reads MNHEY; CDR2 reads SMNVEV (reference sequence). This CDR3 region has 16 residues. The CDR3 nucleotides are TGTGCCAGCAGTTTGCGGGGTCAGGGAGGCAATCAGCCCCAGCATTTT. Translation: CASSLRGQGGNQPQHF.

This rearrangement joins TRBV15 to TRBJ2-1; 9 nucleotides match TRBD1. The CDR3 loop spans 19 amino acids. Germline V gene lookup returns CDR1 LNHNV and CDR2 YYDKDF (reference sequence). The V and J ends lost 3 bases and 6 bases, in that order; junction bases with no gene match: 18. This CDR3 reads CATSSLTIVGTGSSNEQFF. CDR3 coding DNA: TGTGCCACCAGCAGTTTGACCATCGTCGGGACAGGGAGTAGCAATGAGCAGTTCTTC.

The rearrangement uses TRBV19 and TRBJ1-5; TRBD1 might be the D (5 bases). Per the germline V gene, CDR1 is LNHDA and CDR2 is SQIVND (reference sequence). V lost 3 bases, J lost 0 bases, and 18 bases lay in between. The CDR3 spans 18 residues. As DNA, the CDR3 is TGTGCCAGTAGTATTCGCCGCTGGGAGGGGAATAGCAATCAGCCCCAGCATTTT. Translating it yields CASSIRRWEGNSNQPQHF.

This chain links TRBV6-6 with TRBJ2-2; TRBD1 matches at 8 bases. Per germline, CDR1 MNHNY and CDR2 SVGAGI (reference sequence). CDR3 size: 13 residues. Trimming at V came to 2 bases and at J to 7 bases, leaving 0 bases not matched to a gene. CDR3 nucleotide sequence: TGTGCCAGCAGTTACGGACAGGGCGGGGAGCTGTTTTTT. Amino acids: CASSYGQGGELFF.

This chain links TRBV9 with TRBJ1-2, with D maybe TRBD1 (5 bases). Germline lookup yields CDR1 SGDLS and CDR2 YYNGEE. The CDR3 length is 15 residues. Between the trimmed V and J ends, which lost 4 bases and 0 bases, there was a span of 13 bases. The CDR3: CASSLSGGSNYGYTF. The CDR3 DNA is TGTGCCAGCAGCCTTTCGGGGGGATCTAACTATGGCTACACCTTC. The full variable domain, rest sourced from reference TRBV9 and TRBJ1-2, is DSGVTQTPKHLITATGQRVTLRCSPRSGDLSVYWYQQSLDQGLQFLIQYYNGEERAKGNILERFSAQQFPDLHSELNLSSLELGDSALYFCASSLSGGSNYGYTFGSGTRLTVV.

V usage is TRBV19 and J usage is TRBJ2-1; 8 bases fit TRBD2. This CDR3 region has 14 residues. The J segment lost 2 bases and the V segment lost 6 bases, leaving 3 bases of the junction unmatched. The V gene's germline CDR1 is LNHDA and CDR2 SQIVND (reference sequence). The CDR3 region has the DNA TGTGCCAGTAGGGCGGGAGGACCCTACAATGAGCAGTTCTTC. As protein: CASRAGGPYNEQFF.

The gene calls are TRBV19 and TRBJ1-5, with unresolved D. Germline V gene data show CDR1 as LNHDA and CDR2 as SQIVND (reference sequence). This CDR3 contains 13 residues. Trimming took off 3 bases at V and 6 bases at J, with 9 bases between the two ends. CDR3 protein: CASSIVHFQPQHF. CDR3 nucleotide sequence: TGTGCCAGTAGTATCGTCCACTTTCAGCCCCAGCATTTT.

The chain carries TRBV3-1 (or the pseudogene TRBV3-2) and TRBJ2-3; 7 bases line up with TRBD1. The CDR3 runs to 14 residues. The ends lost 6 bases at V and 2 bases at J; junction bases unmatched: 5. Germline CDR1 is LGHDT and CDR2 is YNNKEL (reference sequence). The chain's CDR3 is CASSRDSTTDTQYF. The CDR3 bases are TGTGCCAGCAGTCGGGACAGCACCACAGATACGCAGTATTTT.

The chain has TRBV7-9 and TRBJ1-2; the match to TRBD1 covers 10 bases. Germline values: CDR1 SEHNR, CDR2 FQNEAQ (reference sequence). V shed 0 bases and J 4 bases; nucleotides not matched to a gene: 2. The CDR3 runs to 15 residues. The CDR3 here is CASSLAGQGLYGYTF. DNA for the CDR3: TGTGCCAGCAGCTTAGCGGGACAGGGGCTCTATGGCTACACCTTC.

This chain uses TRBV5-5 with TRBJ1-4, with 8 bases lining up with TRBD1. The trim removed 4 bases at V and 2 bases at J, leaving 4 bases unmatched. The CDR3 has 15 amino acids. Germline V gives CDR1 SGHKS, CDR2 YYEKEE (reference sequence). Here the CDR3 DNA reads TGTGCCAGCAGCGAGAACAGGGGGACTAATGAAAAACTGTTTTTT. Protein: CASSENRGTNEKLFF. Based on the CDR3 plus reference TRBV5-5 and TRBJ1-4, the full variable domain is DAGVTQSPTHLIKTRGQQVTLRCSPISGHKSVSWYQQVLGQGPQFIFQYYEKEERGRGNFPDRFSARQFPNYSSELNVNALLLGDSALYLCASSENRGTNEKLFFGSGTQLSVL.

The chain carries TRBV28 and TRBJ2-7, with TRBD2 as a possible D gene (6 bases). The V gene lost 3 bases and the J gene lost 3 bases, with 15 bases spanning the gap. CDR1 and CDR2 (germline): MDHEN, SYDVKM. The CDR3 runs 15 residues. CDR3 amino acids: CASSFSGDRIYEQYF. CDR3 coding DNA: TGTGCCAGCAGTTTTAGCGGAGACCGAATCTACGAGCAGTACTTC.

This clone has only one observation. CDR3 nucleotide sequence: TGTGCCTGGGATGGACAGGGGCGAAAACTGTTTTTT. Translated, it gives CAWDGQGRKLFF. This chain joins TRBV30 and TRBJ1-4; 9 bases fit TRBD1. The CDR3 contains 12 residues. After removal of 5 bases from V and 10 bases from J, the junction contained 5 bases not matched to a gene. Germline CDR1 is GTSNPN and CDR2 is SVGIG (reference sequence).

The V and J genes are TRBV7-8 and TRBJ2-5; D is uncertain. The CDR3 runs 19 residues. V gave up 1 base and J gave up 2 bases, with 23 bases separating them. The germline CDR1 and CDR2 sequences are SGHVS and FQNEAQ. The CDR3 DNA follows: TGTGCCAGCAGCTTAGGTCGACCCTGGGCCAGCACGAAACAAGAGACCCAGTACTTC. Protein product: CASSLGRPWASTKQETQYF.

The genes are TRBV30 and TRBJ2-3, with TRBD2 as a possible D gene (6 bases). The V end lost 0 bases, the J end lost 3 bases, and 13 bases lay between the germline ends. CDR1 is GTSNPN, CDR2 SVGIG, per germline (reference sequence). CDR3 size: 15 residues. CDR3 nucleotide sequence: TGTGCCTGGAGTGTCCTAGCGCGTGTTACAGATACGCAGTATTTT. Its translation: CAWSVLARVTDTQYF.

V usage is TRBV3-1 (or the pseudogene TRBV3-2) and J usage is TRBJ2-7; the match to TRBD1 covers 8 bases. The CDR3 loop spans 13 amino acids. Trimming at V came to 4 bases and at J to 6 bases, leaving 5 bases not matched to a gene. The germline V gene has CDR1 LGHDT and CDR2 YNNKEL (reference sequence). For the CDR3, the DNA is TGTGCCAGCAGCCCGCCAGGGGGCGGCGAGCAGTACTTC. Translated, it gives CASSPPGGGEQYF.

The DNA of the CDR3 is TGTGCCAGCAGTTATGCACAGGGGAGGGAGCAGTACTTC. Protein: CASSYAQGREQYF. The rearrangement uses TRBV6-5 and TRBJ2-7, with D possibly being TRBD1 (7 bases). V was shortened by 3 bases and J by 7 bases, with 13 bases between the two germline ends. The CDR3 spans 13 residues. Germline CDR1 MNHEY, CDR2 SVGAGI.

The chain is built from TRBV18 and TRBJ2-5, with a possible D match to TRBD2 (6 bases). CDR1 and CDR2 (germline): KGHSH, LQKENI. V dropped 3 bases and J dropped 1 base, with 15 bases sitting between them. This CDR3 contains 16 residues. The CDR3 DNA sequence: TGTGCCAGCTCACCGAAAGCTCCGGGACTCCAAGAGACCCAGTACTTC. It is translated as CASSPKAPGLQETQYF. Filled out from reference TRBV18 and TRBJ2-5, the complete variable domain reads NAGVMQNPRHLVRRRGQEARLRCSPMKGHSHVYWYRQLPEEGLKFMVYLQKENIIDESGMPKERFSAEFPKEGPSILRIQQVVRGDSAAYFCASSPKAPGLQETQYFGPGTRLLVL.